These 16 T cell receptor beta chains came from one sample sequenced in a study of human CD8 memory T cell subsets (dated by TCRdb to the early 2020s). A Human TCR Profiling Kit was used to prepare UMI-labeled 5' RACE TCRbeta libraries. After the reads were reprocessed by TCRdb, one entry was made per CDR3 protein sequence, with no DNA. The table for this sample records roughly 10,000 distinct CDR3 sequences. The top ten constitute less than 20% of the sample. The sequencing sample was made of CD8+ T cells from PBMCs. The receptor source for this set is a human donor in good health.

The V call is TRBV2, the J call TRBJ2-2; lacking DNA, the TRBD1 call made by TCRdb goes unchecked. The CDR3 runs 16 residues. Per the germline V gene, CDR1 is SNHLY and CDR2 is FYNNEI. CDR3 sequence reads: CASRPQDRANTGELFF.

This rearrangement joins TRBV7-9 to TRBJ1-1; TCRdb picks TRBD1, but there is no DNA to check that call. CDR3 length equals 13 residues. In germline, CDR1 is SEHNR, CDR2 FQNEAQ (reference sequence). CDR3 sequence: CAGRQGAFTEAFF.

V gene TRBV19 combines with J gene TRBJ1-5. Germline loops: CDR1 LNHDA, CDR2 SQIVND (reference sequence). CDR3 length equals 15 residues. CDR3 protein: CASSISGNSNQPQHF.

The CDR3 spells CASSQSSYEQYF. The chain employs TRBV3-1 and TRBJ2-7. The CDR3 runs to 12 residues. From germline, CDR1 is LGHDT and CDR2 YNNKEL (reference sequence).

The chain combines TRBV7-2 with TRBJ2-5. The CDR3 spans 13 residues. CDR1 is SGHTA and CDR2 is FQGNSA in the germline V gene. CDR3 amino acids: CASSLVSQETQYF.

Frequency places this clonotype as medium-sized. This chain's CDR3 is CASSGGQGLSDTQYF. This chain uses TRBV5-6 with TRBJ2-3; TCRdb names TRBD1, which stays unverified in the absence of DNA. The germline gives CDR1 SGHDT, CDR2 YYEEEE. The CDR3 covers 15 residues.

The chain couples TRBV15 to TRBJ2-7. Germline lookup yields CDR1 LNHNV and CDR2 YYDKDF (reference sequence). CDR3 length: 13 amino acids. CDR3 protein: CATSRGADYEQYF.

This clonotype is identified as medium-sized from frequency. J is TRBJ2-3 and V is TRBV24-1. The CDR3 runs 14 residues. Germline CDR1 KGHDR, CDR2 SFDVKD. The CDR3 sequence is CATSDSGRSDTQYF.

This chain connects TRBV3-1 to TRBJ2-7; the TRBD1 assignment by TCRdb is unverifiable without DNA. This CDR3 has 14 residues. Per the germline V gene, CDR1 is LGHDT and CDR2 is YNNKEL (reference sequence). CDR3 loop: CASSQDWGRDEQYF.

This chain uses TRBV4-2 with TRBJ1-1. CDR1 and CDR2 from the germline V gene are LGHNA and YNFKEQ. This CDR3 contains 14 residues. CDR3 protein: CASSQEGRRTEAFF.

The chain employs TRBV15 and TRBJ2-1. Germline loops: CDR1 LNHNV, CDR2 YYDKDF (reference sequence). CDR3 length: 14 residues. The CDR3 sequence: CATSRLANYNEQFF. The full variable domain, with the rest looked up from reference TRBV15 and TRBJ2-1, is DAMVIQNPRYQVTQFGKPVTLSCSQTLNHNVMYWYQQKSSQAPKLLFHYYDKDFNNEADTPDNFQSRRPNTSFCFLDIRSPGLGDTAMYLCATSRLANYNEQFFGPGTRLTVL.

The V and J genes are TRBV3-1 and TRBJ2-1; TCRdb designates TRBD2, a call that cannot be tested without DNA. The V gene's germline CDR1 is LGHDT and CDR2 YNNKEL (reference sequence). This CDR3 spans 18 amino acids. The CDR3 sequence: CASSQESGGIAGAGEQFF.

The gene calls are TRBV15 and TRBJ2-1; TCRdb returns TRBD2, unconfirmable since there is no DNA. This CDR3 is 14 amino acids long. Germline values: CDR1 LNHNV, CDR2 YYDKDF (reference sequence). The CDR3 here is CATSRDLADDEQFF.

The chain couples TRBV13 to TRBJ1-1. Per germline, CDR1 PRHDT and CDR2 FYEKMQ (reference sequence). This CDR3 contains 13 residues. This CDR3 is CASSLMLNTEAFF.

The V call is TRBV19, the J call TRBJ2-7. The CDR3 spans 13 residues. Germline V lookup: CDR1 LNHDA, CDR2 SQIVND (reference sequence). The CDR3: CASSMRGLYEQYF.

The chain uses TRBV9 and TRBJ2-1. This CDR3 is built from 13 residues. Germline-derived CDR1 and CDR2 are SGDLS and YYNGEE. CDR3 region: CASSVDSYNEQFF.